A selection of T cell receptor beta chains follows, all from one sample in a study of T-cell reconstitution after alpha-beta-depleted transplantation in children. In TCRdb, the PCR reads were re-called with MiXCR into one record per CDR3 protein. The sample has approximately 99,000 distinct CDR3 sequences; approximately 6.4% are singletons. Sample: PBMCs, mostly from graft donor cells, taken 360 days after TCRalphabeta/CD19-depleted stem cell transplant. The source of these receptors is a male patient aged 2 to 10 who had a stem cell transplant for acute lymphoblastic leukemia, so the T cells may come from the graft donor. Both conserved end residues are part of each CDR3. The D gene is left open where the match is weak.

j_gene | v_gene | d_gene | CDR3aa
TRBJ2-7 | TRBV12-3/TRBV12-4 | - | CASSSRQDLPGEQYF
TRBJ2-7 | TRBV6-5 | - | CASSYADPLAEQYF
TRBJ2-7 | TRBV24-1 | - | CATRDRTYEQYF
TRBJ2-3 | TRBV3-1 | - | CASSQVSGVLGDTQYF
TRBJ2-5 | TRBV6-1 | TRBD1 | CASARDRGGETQYF
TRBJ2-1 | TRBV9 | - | CASSVAGAYEQFF
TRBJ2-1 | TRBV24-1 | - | CATQIDNEQFF
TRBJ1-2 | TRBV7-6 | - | CASSLDRRGDYGYTF
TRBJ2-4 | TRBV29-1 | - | CSVNRDTENIQYF
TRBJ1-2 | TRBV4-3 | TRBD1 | CASSHLTGEGDYGYTF
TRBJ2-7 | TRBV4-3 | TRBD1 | CASSPTGTGVNEQYF
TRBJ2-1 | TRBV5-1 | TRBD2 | CASSLRSGRPHEQFF
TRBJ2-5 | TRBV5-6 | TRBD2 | CASSLMLAGETQYF